The rows below give T cell receptor beta chains drawn from one sample of a study of graft-versus-host responses after intestinal transplantation. Data came from immunoSEQ multiplex PCR; TCRdb stores just in-frame clones and leaves some out. The table has 80,000 to 90,000 clones, over 85% seen once. No antigen is known for these receptors. The sample was unstimulated CD4+ T cells sorted from spleen or lymph node cells, taken before intestinal transplant. The receptor source for this set is a human donor who received an intestinal transplant. The CDR3 runs from the conserved cysteine through the conserved F or W. A D gene is named only where the DNA matches it firmly. Only some rows state a clone size, as once, few, many or a class for expanded clones.

D gene: .; V gene: TRBV29-1; J gene: TRBJ2-3; clone size: .; CDR3 protein: CSVLGGGEGTQYF; CDR3 DNA: TGCAGCGTACTGGGGGGAGGAGAGGGTACGCAGTATTTT
D gene: .; V gene: TRBV28; J gene: TRBJ1-5; clone size: .; CDR3 protein: CASSLLKSGVQPQHF; CDR3 DNA: TGTGCCAGCAGTTTATTGAAATCAGGGGTCCAGCCCCAGCATTTT
D gene: .; V gene: TRBV6-1; J gene: TRBJ2-7; clone size: .; CDR3 protein: CASTHPSEGSYEQYF; CDR3 DNA: TGTGCCAGCACCCACCCTAGCGAGGGCTCCTACGAGCAGTACTTC
D gene: .; V gene: TRBV14; J gene: TRBJ1-3; clone size: .; CDR3 protein: CASSQGLRSWNTIYF; CDR3 DNA: TGTGCCAGCAGCCAAGGACTCCGGTCCTGGAACACCATATATTTT
D gene: .; V gene: TRBV7-8; J gene: TRBJ2-6; clone size: .; CDR3 protein: CASSRTSGANVLTF; CDR3 DNA: TGTGCCAGCAGTCGGACCTCTGGGGCCAACGTCCTGACTTTC
D gene: .; V gene: TRBV6-5; J gene: TRBJ1-2; clone size: .; CDR3 protein: CASRLGGLGGYTF; CDR3 DNA: TGTGCCAGCAGACTGGGGGGCCTAGGAGGCTACACCTTC
D gene: TRBD1; V gene: TRBV7-6; J gene: TRBJ2-7; clone size: .; CDR3 protein: CASSPGGTGSYEQYF; CDR3 DNA: TGTGCCAGCAGCCCAGGAGGGACAGGGAGTTACGAGCAGTACTTC
D gene: TRBD1; V gene: TRBV7-2; J gene: TRBJ2-3; clone size: .; CDR3 protein: CASSLGQGAQGTQYF; CDR3 DNA: TGTGCCAGCAGCTTAGGACAGGGGGCGCAGGGTACGCAGTATTTT
D gene: .; V gene: TRBV11-2; J gene: TRBJ2-7; clone size: once; CDR3 protein: CASSQFEQYF; CDR3 DNA: TGTGCCAGCAGCCAGTTCGAGCAGTACTTC
D gene: .; V gene: TRBV28; J gene: TRBJ1-5; clone size: .; CDR3 protein: CASSYRSGSGNQPQHF; CDR3 DNA: TGTGCCAGCAGCTACAGATCAGGGTCTGGCAATCAGCCCCAGCATTTT
D gene: TRBD2; V gene: TRBV11-2; J gene: TRBJ2-5; clone size: .; CDR3 protein: CASSLGTSREETQYF; CDR3 DNA: TGTGCCAGCAGCCTTGGGACTAGCAGAGAAGAGACCCAGTACTTC
D gene: .; V gene: TRBV30; J gene: TRBJ2-1; clone size: .; CDR3 protein: CAFDRFNNEQFF; CDR3 DNA: TGTGCCTTCGACAGGTTTAACAATGAGCAGTTCTTC
D gene: .; V gene: TRBV10-3; J gene: TRBJ2-3; clone size: .; CDR3 protein: CAISERQETDTQYF; CDR3 DNA: TGTGCCATCAGTGAGAGGCAGGAAACAGATACGCAGTATTTT
D gene: TRBD2; V gene: TRBV27; J gene: TRBJ2-1; clone size: .; CDR3 protein: CASSLRLAGLGNEQFF; CDR3 DNA: TGTGCCAGCAGTTTACGGCTAGCGGGATTAGGGAATGAGCAGTTCTTC
D gene: .; V gene: TRBV30; J gene: TRBJ2-1; clone size: .; CDR3 protein: CAWSRPYNEQFF; CDR3 DNA: TGTGCCTGGAGCAGACCCTACAATGAGCAGTTCTTC
D gene: .; V gene: TRBV15; J gene: TRBJ2-7; clone size: .; CDR3 protein: CATSRGGTLTYEQYF; CDR3 DNA: TGTGCCACCAGCAGAGGAGGGACCCTAACGTACGAGCAGTACTTC
D gene: .; V gene: TRBV9; J gene: TRBJ2-7; clone size: .; CDR3 protein: CASSVGVGAYEQYF; CDR3 DNA: TGTGCCAGCAGCGTGGGGGTGGGGGCCTACGAGCAGTACTTC
D gene: .; V gene: TRBV4-2; J gene: TRBJ2-3; clone size: .; CDR3 protein: CASSQGREKDTQYF; CDR3 DNA: TGTGCCAGCAGCCAAGGCCGGGAGAAAGATACGCAGTATTTT
D gene: TRBD2; V gene: TRBV2; J gene: TRBJ2-5; clone size: once; CDR3 protein: CASRAIRPGLAGGQETQYF; CDR3 DNA: TGTGCCAGCAGAGCGATTAGGCCGGGACTAGCGGGAGGGCAGGAGACCCAGTACTTC
D gene: TRBD2; V gene: TRBV28; J gene: TRBJ2-3; clone size: .; CDR3 protein: CASSPLGTSRDTQYF; CDR3 DNA: TGTGCCAGCAGTCCGCTGGGGACTAGTAGAGATACGCAGTATTTT
D gene: .; V gene: TRBV6-5; J gene: TRBJ1-4; clone size: once; CDR3 protein: CASSYSLTFPNEKLFF; CDR3 DNA: TGTGCCAGCAGTTACTCTCTAACCTTTCCAAATGAAAAACTGTTTTTT
D gene: .; V gene: TRBV28; J gene: TRBJ2-7; clone size: .; CDR3 protein: CASSFRVSTYEQYF; CDR3 DNA: TGTGCCAGCAGTTTTAGGGTATCGACCTACGAGCAGTACTTC
D gene: .; V gene: TRBV5-8; J gene: TRBJ2-2; clone size: few; CDR3 protein: CASSWAGGSANTGELFF; CDR3 DNA: TGTGCCAGCAGCTGGGCCGGAGGATCGGCGAACACCGGGGAGCTGTTTTTT
D gene: TRBD2; V gene: TRBV5-1; J gene: TRBJ2-7; clone size: .; CDR3 protein: CASSAGTSGGLGYEQYF; CDR3 DNA: TGCGCCAGCAGCGCCGGGACTAGCGGGGGATTAGGCTACGAGCAGTACTTC
D gene: .; V gene: TRBV27; J gene: TRBJ2-1; clone size: .; CDR3 protein: CASSTGGWSNEQFF; CDR3 DNA: TGTGCCAGCAGCACCGGAGGGTGGAGCAATGAGCAGTTCTTC
D gene: .; V gene: TRBV4-1; J gene: TRBJ2-6; clone size: .; CDR3 protein: CASSQGVTGPYGANVLTF; CDR3 DNA: TGCGCCAGCAGCCAAGGGGTGACGGGACCCTACGGGGCCAACGTCCTGACTTTC
D gene: .; V gene: TRBV18; J gene: TRBJ1-5; clone size: .; CDR3 protein: CASSPTPAGNQPQHF; CDR3 DNA: TGTGCCAGCTCACCGACCCCGGCTGGCAATCAGCCCCAGCATTTT
D gene: .; V gene: TRBV5-1; J gene: TRBJ1-2; clone size: once; CDR3 protein: CASSSTQGLTNYGYTF; CDR3 DNA: TGCGCCAGCAGCTCAACTCAGGGCCTAACCAACTATGGCTACACCTTC
D gene: .; V gene: TRBV11-2; J gene: TRBJ2-7; clone size: .; CDR3 protein: CASSPRQSYEQYF; CDR3 DNA: TGTGCCAGCAGCCCCCGACAGTCCTACGAGCAGTACTTC
D gene: TRBD1; V gene: TRBV5-1; J gene: TRBJ2-7; clone size: .; CDR3 protein: CASSLAGDSSYEQYF; CDR3 DNA: TGCGCCAGCAGCTTAGCTGGGGACAGTTCCTACGAGCAGTACTTC
D gene: .; V gene: TRBV27; J gene: TRBJ2-4; clone size: .; CDR3 protein: CASSSTPQGRLAKNIQYF; CDR3 DNA: TGTGCCAGCAGTTCCACCCCACAGGGCCGGCTAGCCAAAAACATTCAGTACTTC
D gene: .; V gene: TRBV2; J gene: TRBJ2-7; clone size: .; CDR3 protein: CASSEPGTPEQYF; CDR3 DNA: TGTGCCAGCAGTGAACCCGGGACCCCGGAGCAGTACTTC
D gene: .; V gene: TRBV7-8; J gene: TRBJ1-1; clone size: .; CDR3 protein: CASSVNQGWGTKAFF; CDR3 DNA: TGTGCCAGCAGCGTCAACCAGGGATGGGGCACTAAAGCTTTCTTT
D gene: TRBD1; V gene: TRBV11-2; J gene: TRBJ1-1; clone size: .; CDR3 protein: CASSEQGGDTEAFF; CDR3 DNA: TGTGCCAGCAGCGAACAGGGGGGGGACACTGAAGCTTTCTTT
D gene: TRBD2; V gene: TRBV7-9; J gene: TRBJ2-1; clone size: .; CDR3 protein: CASSLAGTSGRYANEQFF; CDR3 DNA: TGTGCCAGCAGCTTAGCGGGCACTAGCGGGAGGTACGCCAATGAGCAGTTCTTC
D gene: TRBD2; V gene: TRBV25-1; J gene: TRBJ2-5; clone size: few; CDR3 protein: CASSEQGLAGYKETQYF; CDR3 DNA: TGTGCCAGCAGTGAACAAGGACTAGCGGGATATAAGGAGACCCAGTACTTC
D gene: .; V gene: TRBV6-5; J gene: TRBJ2-3; clone size: .; CDR3 protein: CASSRNQGDTQYF; CDR3 DNA: TGTGCCAGCAGTCGAAATCAGGGAGATACGCAGTATTTT
D gene: .; V gene: TRBV2; J gene: TRBJ1-1; clone size: .; CDR3 protein: CASSEIGGENTEAFF; CDR3 DNA: TGTGCCAGCAGTGAAATTGGGGGAGAGAACACTGAAGCTTTCTTT
D gene: .; V gene: TRBV19; J gene: TRBJ1-4; clone size: .; CDR3 protein: CASRPMGASGLSEKLFF; CDR3 DNA: TGTGCCAGTAGGCCTATGGGGGCGTCGGGTTTAAGTGAAAAACTGTTTTTT
D gene: .; V gene: TRBV19; J gene: TRBJ2-3; clone size: .; CDR3 protein: CASRPTSTDTQYF; CDR3 DNA: TGTGCCAGCAGACCCACTAGCACAGATACGCAGTATTTT
D gene: .; V gene: TRBV29-1; J gene: TRBJ2-7; clone size: once; CDR3 protein: CSVLFPGQGSHEQYF; CDR3 DNA: TGCAGCGTTCTTTTTCCCGGCCAGGGGAGCCACGAGCAGTACTTC
D gene: .; V gene: TRBV7-2; J gene: TRBJ1-1; clone size: few; CDR3 protein: CASSFFDTEAFF; CDR3 DNA: TGTGCCAGCAGCTTCTTTGACACTGAAGCTTTCTTT
D gene: TRBD1; V gene: TRBV12-5; J gene: TRBJ2-1; clone size: .; CDR3 protein: CASTSGQQAYNEQFF; CDR3 DNA: TGTGCTAGTACCTCGGGACAGCAAGCCTACAATGAGCAGTTCTTC
D gene: TRBD2; V gene: TRBV7-9; J gene: TRBJ2-7; clone size: .; CDR3 protein: CASSLEAGSSYEQYF; CDR3 DNA: TGTGCCAGCAGCTTAGAAGCGGGGAGCTCCTACGAGCAGTACTTC
D gene: .; V gene: TRBV30; J gene: TRBJ1-1; clone size: .; CDR3 protein: CAWSVSGGLFTEAFF; CDR3 DNA: TGTGCCTGGAGTGTATCTGGAGGTTTGTTCACTGAAGCTTTCTTT